Listed below are T cell receptor beta chains from one sample, sequenced in a study of CD8+ T cells in alopecia areata. TCRdb's table, derived via immunoSEQ multiplex PCR, lists solely in-frame clones and lacks some. The table lists about 200,000 clones, 55% to 75% of them singletons. The material was CD4+ T cells sorted from blood, obtained at week 24, from a patient treated with tofacitinib. The receptors were sampled from a human donor with alopecia areata. Each CDR3 is given with its conserved first and last residue. Fields, in order: V gene, D gene, J gene, CDR3 protein. A D gene is named only where the DNA matches it firmly.

V gene: TRBV4-1
D gene: TRBD2
J gene: TRBJ2-5
CDR3 protein: CASSQEWRGAATQYF

V gene: TRBV6-6
D gene: TRBD2
J gene: TRBJ2-1
CDR3 protein: CASSYKREAYNEQFF

V gene: TRBV4-1
D gene: -
J gene: TRBJ1-3
CDR3 protein: CASSQLAGGNTIYF

V gene: TRBV6-5
D gene: TRBD1
J gene: TRBJ1-2
CDR3 protein: CASSPTGTGGYTF

V gene: TRBV29-1
D gene: TRBD1
J gene: TRBJ1-1
CDR3 protein: CSVSHRGNTEAFF

V gene: TRBV23-1
D gene: -
J gene: TRBJ2-7
CDR3 protein: CASTSDGPYEQYF

V gene: TRBV5-1
D gene: TRBD1
J gene: TRBJ1-2
CDR3 protein: CASSQDRVELGYTF

V gene: TRBV7-3
D gene: -
J gene: TRBJ1-6
CDR3 protein: CASSLTATNNSPLHF

V gene: TRBV7-3
D gene: -
J gene: TRBJ1-1
CDR3 protein: CAPDGTQAPEAFF

V gene: TRBV29-1
D gene: TRBD1
J gene: TRBJ2-4
CDR3 protein: CSVGDREGGNIQYF

V gene: TRBV6-6
D gene: TRBD1
J gene: TRBJ2-3
CDR3 protein: CASSYSLRGQDTQYF

V gene: TRBV30
D gene: -
J gene: TRBJ2-7
CDR3 protein: CAWSRGLPNSYEQYF

V gene: TRBV4-3
D gene: -
J gene: TRBJ2-4
CDR3 protein: CASSQGGDGKNIQYF

V gene: TRBV9
D gene: -
J gene: TRBJ2-5
CDR3 protein: CASSDGPQETQYF

V gene: TRBV7-2
D gene: TRBD2
J gene: TRBJ2-4
CDR3 protein: CASSYSGGDGIQYF

V gene: TRBV2
D gene: -
J gene: TRBJ2-3
CDR3 protein: CASSDSRHTQYF

V gene: TRBV5-1
D gene: -
J gene: TRBJ2-5
CDR3 protein: CASSYRDPRETQYF

V gene: TRBV29-1
D gene: -
J gene: TRBJ2-3
CDR3 protein: CSAGRGLADTQYF

V gene: TRBV30
D gene: TRBD2
J gene: TRBJ2-1
CDR3 protein: CAVEGLANYNEQFF

V gene: TRBV27
D gene: -
J gene: TRBJ1-2
CDR3 protein: CASSEFGRNGYTF

V gene: TRBV9
D gene: TRBD1
J gene: TRBJ2-4
CDR3 protein: CASSVGWGQGLIQYF

V gene: TRBV13
D gene: -
J gene: TRBJ2-1
CDR3 protein: CASSSLTRKDNEQFF

V gene: TRBV4-3
D gene: TRBD2
J gene: TRBJ2-7
CDR3 protein: CASSHGLASYEQYF

V gene: TRBV29-1
D gene: -
J gene: TRBJ2-5
CDR3 protein: CSGGGAGQETQYF

V gene: TRBV7-2
D gene: -
J gene: TRBJ1-5
CDR3 protein: CASSSVQNQPQHF